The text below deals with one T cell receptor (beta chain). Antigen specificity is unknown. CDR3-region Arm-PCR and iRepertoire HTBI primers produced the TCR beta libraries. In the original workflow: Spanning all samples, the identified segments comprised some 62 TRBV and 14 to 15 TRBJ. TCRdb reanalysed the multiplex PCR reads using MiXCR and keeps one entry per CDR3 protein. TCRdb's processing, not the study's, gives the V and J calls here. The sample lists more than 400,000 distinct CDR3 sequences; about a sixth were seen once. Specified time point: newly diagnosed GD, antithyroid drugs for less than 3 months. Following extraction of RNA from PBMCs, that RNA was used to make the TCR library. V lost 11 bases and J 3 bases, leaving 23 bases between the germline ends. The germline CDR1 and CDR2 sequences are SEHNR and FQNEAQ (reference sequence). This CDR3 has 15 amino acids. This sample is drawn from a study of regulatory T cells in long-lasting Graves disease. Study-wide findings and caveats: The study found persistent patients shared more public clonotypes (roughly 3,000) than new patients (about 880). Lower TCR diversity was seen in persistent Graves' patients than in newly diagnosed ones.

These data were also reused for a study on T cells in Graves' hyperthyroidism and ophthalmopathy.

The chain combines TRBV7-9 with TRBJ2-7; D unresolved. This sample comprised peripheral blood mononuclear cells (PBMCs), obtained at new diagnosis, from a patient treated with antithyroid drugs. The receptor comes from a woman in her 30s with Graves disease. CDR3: CASQGSAELNYEQYF. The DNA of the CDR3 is TGTGCCTCCCAAGGTTCGGCGGAGTTAAACTACGAGCAGTACTTC.